This TCR beta chain was retrieved from a study of T cell repertoires in cytomegalovirus infection. Study as a whole: Selected CMV epitopes included recently identified HLA-C-restricted ones as well as well-studied HLA-B-restricted ones. Indications of both CMV infection and matching HLA type were provided by public TCR beta signatures. Broader study findings: Identification of carriers of CMV plus the relevant HLA was achieved through cumulative public TCR beta family frequency. CMV-specific TCR beta clonotypes restricted by HLA-C were the ones dominating the ex vivo response.

MiXCR, applied by TCRdb to the reads, yields one record per CDR3 protein. The data show hundreds of thousands of distinct CDR3 sequences, roughly 42% seen once. In the case of this clonotype: Antigen specificity is unknown.

The V and J ends lost 3 bases and 1 base respectively, with 9 bases between them. The CDR3 is 14 amino acids. Per the germline V gene, CDR1 is SGHVS and CDR2 is FQNEAQ. The sample was cultured PBMCs, taken from culture after CMV antigen stimulation. V gene TRBV7-8 combines with J gene TRBJ1-1; possible D gene TRBD1, 5 bases. The receptor was isolated from a human donor in good health (CMV status not recorded). Some clones in this sample may be carry-over from other donors' samples. The CDR3 loop is CASSFRQGNTEAFF. CDR3 DNA sequence: TGTGCCAGCAGCTTCCGGCAGGGGAACACTGAAGCTTTCTTT.